One sample yielded the 2 T cell receptor beta chains listed below, sequenced in a study of blood T cell repertoires in COVID-19. The protocol was immunoSEQ multiplex PCR, while the TCRdb copy is restricted to in-frame clones and leaves out a portion. The table lists 410,000 or so clones, about nine tenths of them singletons. The sequenced sample consisted of peripheral blood. These receptors originate from a woman in her twenties or thirties with active or convalescent COVID-19.

Comment on this clone: Distinct nucleotide sequences in the sample also encode this CDR3. This sequence joins TRBV7-9 and TRBJ2-7, with D possibly TRBD1 on 6 matching bases. This CDR3 spans 13 amino acids. V was cut by 1 base and J by 4 bases, with 8 bases left in between. Germline V lookup: CDR1 SEHNR, CDR2 FQNEAQ (reference sequence). The CDR3 DNA sequence: TGTGCCAGCAGCTTAGAGCAGGGGTACGAGCAGTACTTC. It yields the protein CASSLEQGYEQYF.

The genes are TRBV13 and TRBJ2-7, with 8 bases that match TRBD2. With V trimmed by 5 bases and J by 0 bases, 6 bases remained unmatched. The CDR3 extends over 15 amino acids. Germline V gives CDR1 PRHDT, CDR2 FYEKMQ (reference sequence). The CDR3 loop is CASSPLLADSYEQYF. The CDR3 coding sequence is TGTGCCAGCAGCCCCTTACTAGCGGACTCCTACGAGCAGTACTTC.